This T cell receptor (beta chain) was identified in a study of identical twins. Study results and limitations: It was out-of-frame TCR alpha sharing in monozygotic twins that models underestimated. The presence of invariant MAIT and iNKT cells could partly confound analyses of zero-insertion sequences. Fewer insertions characterized abundant cord blood beta clonotypes, whereas memory repertoires showed none.

TCRdb re-called the 5' RACE reads through MiXCR, storing one row per CDR3 protein. The sample holds 450,000 to 650,000 distinct CDR3 sequences, nearly 15% seen once. Healthy Caucasians were all of the donors. This clonotype was seen at least ten times. Its antigen remains unknown. This CDR3 is built from 14 residues. V shed 6 bases and J shed 2 bases, with 14 bases lying between them. Per the germline V gene, CDR1 is SQVTM and CDR2 is ANQGSEA. Another study also made use of these data, one on yellow fever vaccine responses in identical twins.

What was sequenced was CD4+ T cells sorted from blood. The chain has TRBV29-1 and TRBJ2-1; tentatively, D is TRBD1 (7 bases). This TCR was sampled from a woman aged 18 to 35 in good health. In DNA form, the CDR3 reads TGCAGCGTCGTCGCGGGACAGCCCTACAATGAGCAGTTCTTC. Translation: CSVVAGQPYNEQFF.